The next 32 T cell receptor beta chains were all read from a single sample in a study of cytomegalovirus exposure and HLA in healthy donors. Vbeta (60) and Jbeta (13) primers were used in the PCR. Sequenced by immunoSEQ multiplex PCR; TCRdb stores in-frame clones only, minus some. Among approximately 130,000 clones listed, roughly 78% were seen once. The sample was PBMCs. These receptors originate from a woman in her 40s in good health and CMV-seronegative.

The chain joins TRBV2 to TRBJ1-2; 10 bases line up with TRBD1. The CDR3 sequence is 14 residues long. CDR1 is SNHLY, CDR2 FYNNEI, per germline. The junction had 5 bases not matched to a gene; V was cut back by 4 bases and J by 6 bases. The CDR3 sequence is CASSGQGAGDGYTF. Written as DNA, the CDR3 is TGTGCCAGCAGTGGACAGGGGGCTGGTGATGGCTACACCTTC.

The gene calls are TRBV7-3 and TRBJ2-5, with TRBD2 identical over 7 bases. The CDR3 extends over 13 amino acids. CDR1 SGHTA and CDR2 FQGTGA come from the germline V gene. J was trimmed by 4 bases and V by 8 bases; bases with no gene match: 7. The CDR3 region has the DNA TGTGCCAGCGGCCGGGCTAGCGGAGAGACCCAGTACTTC. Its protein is CASGRASGETQYF.

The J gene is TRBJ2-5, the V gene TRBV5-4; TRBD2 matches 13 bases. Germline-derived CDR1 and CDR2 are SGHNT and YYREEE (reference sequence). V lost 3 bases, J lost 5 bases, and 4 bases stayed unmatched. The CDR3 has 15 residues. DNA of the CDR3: TGTGCCAGCAGCTCAAGGACTAGCGGGAGTGAGACCCAGTACTTC. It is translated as CASSSRTSGSETQYF. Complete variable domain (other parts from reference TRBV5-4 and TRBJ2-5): ETGVTQSPTHLIKTRGQQVTLRCSSQSGHNTVSWYQQALGQGPQFIFQYYREEENGRGNFPPRFSGLQFPNYSSELNVNALELDDSALYLCASSSRTSGSETQYFGPGTRLLVL.

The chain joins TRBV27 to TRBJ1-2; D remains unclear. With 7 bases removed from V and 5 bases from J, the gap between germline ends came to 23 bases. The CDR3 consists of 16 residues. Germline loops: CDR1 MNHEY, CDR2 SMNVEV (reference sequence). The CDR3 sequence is CASNFPPGSERYGYTF. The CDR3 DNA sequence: TGTGCCAGCAACTTCCCACCGGGGTCGGAACGTTATGGCTACACCTTC.

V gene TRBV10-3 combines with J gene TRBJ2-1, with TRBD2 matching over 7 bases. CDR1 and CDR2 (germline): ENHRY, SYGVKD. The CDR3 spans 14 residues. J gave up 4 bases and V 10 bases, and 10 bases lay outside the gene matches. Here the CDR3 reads CATLGLGAYNEQFF. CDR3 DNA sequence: TGTGCCACCCTCGGACTAGGGGCATACAATGAGCAGTTCTTC.

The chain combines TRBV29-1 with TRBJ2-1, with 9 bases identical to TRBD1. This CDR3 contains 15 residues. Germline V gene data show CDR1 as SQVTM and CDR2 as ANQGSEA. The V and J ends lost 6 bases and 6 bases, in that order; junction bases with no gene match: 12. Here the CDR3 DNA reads TGCAGCGTCCTTTTCCCGGGACAGGGCCCCAATGAGCAGTTCTTC. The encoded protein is CSVLFPGQGPNEQFF.

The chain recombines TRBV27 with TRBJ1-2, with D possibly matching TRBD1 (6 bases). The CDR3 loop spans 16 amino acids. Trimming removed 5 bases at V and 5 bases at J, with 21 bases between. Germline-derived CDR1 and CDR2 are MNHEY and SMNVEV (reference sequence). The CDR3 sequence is CASSPDRRQALYGYTF. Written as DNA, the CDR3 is TGTGCCAGCAGTCCCGACCGGAGACAGGCCTTATATGGCTACACCTTC.

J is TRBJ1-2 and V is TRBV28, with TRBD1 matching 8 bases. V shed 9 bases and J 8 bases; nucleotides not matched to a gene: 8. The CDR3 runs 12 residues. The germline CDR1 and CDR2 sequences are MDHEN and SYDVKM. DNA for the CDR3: TGTGCCAGTATGACAGGGGATAGGGGCTACACCTTC. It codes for CASMTGDRGYTF.

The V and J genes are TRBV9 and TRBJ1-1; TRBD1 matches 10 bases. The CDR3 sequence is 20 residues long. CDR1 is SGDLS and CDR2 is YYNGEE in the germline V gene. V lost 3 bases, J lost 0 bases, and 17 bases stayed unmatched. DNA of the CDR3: TGTGCCAGCAGCGGAGACCCCTCTCGGACAGGGGGGATCATGAACACTGAAGCTTTCTTT. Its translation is CASSGDPSRTGGIMNTEAFF.

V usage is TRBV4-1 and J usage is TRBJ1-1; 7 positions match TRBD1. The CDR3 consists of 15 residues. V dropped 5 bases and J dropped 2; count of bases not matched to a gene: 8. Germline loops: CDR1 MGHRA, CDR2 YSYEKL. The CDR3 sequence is CASSEGDRANTEAFF. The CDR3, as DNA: TGCGCCAGCAGCGAAGGGGACAGAGCAAACACTGAAGCTTTCTTT.

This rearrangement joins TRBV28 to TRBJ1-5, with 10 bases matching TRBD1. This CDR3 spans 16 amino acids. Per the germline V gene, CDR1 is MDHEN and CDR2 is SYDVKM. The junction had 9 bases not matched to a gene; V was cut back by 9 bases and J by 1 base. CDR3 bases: TGTGCCAGTTTTACCCGGGACAGGGGAAGCAATCAGCCCCAGCATTTT. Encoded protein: CASFTRDRGSNQPQHF.

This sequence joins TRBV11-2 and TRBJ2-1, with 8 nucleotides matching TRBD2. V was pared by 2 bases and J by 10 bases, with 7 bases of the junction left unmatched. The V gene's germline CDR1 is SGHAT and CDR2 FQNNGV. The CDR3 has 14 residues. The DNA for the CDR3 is TGTGCCAGCAGCTTATGGACTAGCCAGGGGGAGCAGTTCTTC. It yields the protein CASSLWTSQGEQFF.

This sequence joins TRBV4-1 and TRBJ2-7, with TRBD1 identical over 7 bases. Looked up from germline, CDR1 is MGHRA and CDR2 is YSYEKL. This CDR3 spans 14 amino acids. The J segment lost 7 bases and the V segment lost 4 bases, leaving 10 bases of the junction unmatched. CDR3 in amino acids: CASSPTGMTGEQYF. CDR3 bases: TGCGCCAGCAGCCCGACAGGGATGACAGGAGAGCAGTACTTC.

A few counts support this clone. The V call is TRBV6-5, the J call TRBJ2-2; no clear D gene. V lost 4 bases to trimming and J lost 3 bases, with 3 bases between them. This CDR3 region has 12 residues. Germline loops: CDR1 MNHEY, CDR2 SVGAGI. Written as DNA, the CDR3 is TGTGCCAGCAGTTCTTACACCGGGGAGCTGTTTTTT. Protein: CASSSYTGELFF.

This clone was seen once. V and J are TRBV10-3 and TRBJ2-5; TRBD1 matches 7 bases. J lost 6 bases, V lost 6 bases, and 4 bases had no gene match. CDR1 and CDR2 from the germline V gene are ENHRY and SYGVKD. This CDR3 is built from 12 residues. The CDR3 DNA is TGTGCCATCAGGGGACAGACCCAGACCCAGTACTTC. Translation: CAIRGQTQTQYF.

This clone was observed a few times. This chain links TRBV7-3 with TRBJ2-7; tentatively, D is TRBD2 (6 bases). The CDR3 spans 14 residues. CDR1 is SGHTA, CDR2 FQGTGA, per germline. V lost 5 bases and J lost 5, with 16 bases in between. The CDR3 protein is CASSLRGGNNEQYF. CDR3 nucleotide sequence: TGTGCCAGCAGCCTCAGAGGAGGGAACAACGAGCAGTACTTC.

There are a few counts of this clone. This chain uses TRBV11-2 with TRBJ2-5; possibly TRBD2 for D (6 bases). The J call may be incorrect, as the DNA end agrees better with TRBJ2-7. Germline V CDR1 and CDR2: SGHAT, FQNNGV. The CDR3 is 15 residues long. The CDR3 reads CASSHPWRGTYEQYF. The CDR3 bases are TGTGCCAGCAGCCACCCGTGGCGGGGAACCTACGAGCAGTACTTC.

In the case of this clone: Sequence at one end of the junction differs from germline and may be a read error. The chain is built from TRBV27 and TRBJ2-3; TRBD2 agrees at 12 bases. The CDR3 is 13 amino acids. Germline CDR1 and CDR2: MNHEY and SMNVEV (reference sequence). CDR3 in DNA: TGTGCCAGCAGTTCCCGACTAGCGGGAGAGGTACATTTT. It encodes CASSSRLAGEVHF.

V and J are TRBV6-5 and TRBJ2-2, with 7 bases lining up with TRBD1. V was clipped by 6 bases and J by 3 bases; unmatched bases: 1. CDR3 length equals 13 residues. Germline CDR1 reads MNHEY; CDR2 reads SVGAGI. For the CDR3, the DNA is TGTGCCAGCAGGACAGGGCACACCGGGGAGCTGTTTTTT. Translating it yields CASRTGHTGELFF.

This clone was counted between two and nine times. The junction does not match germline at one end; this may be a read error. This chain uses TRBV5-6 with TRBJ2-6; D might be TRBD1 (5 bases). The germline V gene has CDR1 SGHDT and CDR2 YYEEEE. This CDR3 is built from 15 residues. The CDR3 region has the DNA TGTGCCAGCAGTTTCGCCCTCTCTGGGGCCAACGGCCTGACTTTC. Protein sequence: CASSFALSGANGLTF.

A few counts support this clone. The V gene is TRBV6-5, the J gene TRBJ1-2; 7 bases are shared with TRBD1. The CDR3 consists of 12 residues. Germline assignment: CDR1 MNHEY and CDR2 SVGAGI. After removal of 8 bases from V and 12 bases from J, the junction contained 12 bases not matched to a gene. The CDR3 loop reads CASVGQGESHTF. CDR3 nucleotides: TGTGCCAGCGTCGGGCAGGGGGAGAGTCACACCTTC.

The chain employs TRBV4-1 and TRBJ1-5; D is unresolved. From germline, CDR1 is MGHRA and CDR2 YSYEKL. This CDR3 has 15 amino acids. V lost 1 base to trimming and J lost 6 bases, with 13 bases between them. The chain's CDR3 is CASSQAPGRGQPQHF. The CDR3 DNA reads TGCGCCAGCAGCCAAGCTCCGGGCCGGGGTCAGCCCCAGCATTTT.

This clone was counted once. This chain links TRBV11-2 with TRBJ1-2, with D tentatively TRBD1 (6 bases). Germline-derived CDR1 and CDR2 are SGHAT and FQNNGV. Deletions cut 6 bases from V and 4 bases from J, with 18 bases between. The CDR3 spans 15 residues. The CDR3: CASRSFQGRVYGYTF. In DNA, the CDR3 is TGTGCCAGCAGGAGCTTCCAGGGGCGCGTCTATGGCTACACCTTC. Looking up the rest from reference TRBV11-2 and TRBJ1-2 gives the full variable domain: EAGVAQSPRYKIIEKRQSVAFWCNPISGHATLYWYQQILGQGPKLLIQFQNNGVVDDSQLPKDRFSAERLKGVDSTLKIQPAKLEDSAVYLCASRSFQGRVYGYTFGSGTRLTVV.

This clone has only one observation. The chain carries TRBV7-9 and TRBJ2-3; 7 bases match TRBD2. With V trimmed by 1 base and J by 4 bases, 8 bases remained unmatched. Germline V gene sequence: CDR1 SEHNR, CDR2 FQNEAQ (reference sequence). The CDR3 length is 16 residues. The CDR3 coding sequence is TGTGCCAGCAGCTTAGGGAGCGGGATAGTGGCAGATACGCAGTATTTT. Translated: CASSLGSGIVADTQYF.

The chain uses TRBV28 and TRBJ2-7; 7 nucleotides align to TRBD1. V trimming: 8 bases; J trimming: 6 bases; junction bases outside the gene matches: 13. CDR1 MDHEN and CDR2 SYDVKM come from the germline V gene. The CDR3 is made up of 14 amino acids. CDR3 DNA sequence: TGTGCCAGCTCCTCCCCAGGGGGTCTCCGCGAGCAGTACTTC. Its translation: CASSSPGGLREQYF.

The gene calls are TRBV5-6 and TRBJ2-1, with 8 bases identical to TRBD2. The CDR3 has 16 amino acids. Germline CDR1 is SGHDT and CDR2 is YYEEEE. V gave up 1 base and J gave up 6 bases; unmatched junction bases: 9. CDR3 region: CASSLKAGDHRNEQFF. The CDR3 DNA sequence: TGTGCCAGCAGCTTGAAAGCGGGAGACCACCGCAATGAGCAGTTCTTC.

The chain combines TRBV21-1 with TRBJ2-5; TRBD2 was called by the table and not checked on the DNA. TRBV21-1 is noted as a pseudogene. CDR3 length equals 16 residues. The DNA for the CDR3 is TGTGCCAGCAGCAAACGCCTAGCGGACTTTGGAGAGACCCAGTACTTC. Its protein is CASSKRLADFGETQYF.

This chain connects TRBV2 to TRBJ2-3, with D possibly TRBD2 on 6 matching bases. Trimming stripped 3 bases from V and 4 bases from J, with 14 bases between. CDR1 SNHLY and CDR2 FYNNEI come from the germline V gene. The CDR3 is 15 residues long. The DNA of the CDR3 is TGTGCCAGCAGTGAGATTTCCCGCGGGGCAGATACGCAGTATTTT. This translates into CASSEISRGADTQYF.

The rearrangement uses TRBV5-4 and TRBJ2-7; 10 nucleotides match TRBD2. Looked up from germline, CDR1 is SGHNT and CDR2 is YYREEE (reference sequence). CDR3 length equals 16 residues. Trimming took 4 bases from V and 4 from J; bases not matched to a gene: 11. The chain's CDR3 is CASSQGGDSGRYEQYF. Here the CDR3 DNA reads TGTGCCAGCAGCCAGGGCGGGGATAGCGGGAGGTACGAGCAGTACTTC. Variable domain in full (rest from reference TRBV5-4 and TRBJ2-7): ETGVTQSPTHLIKTRGQQVTLRCSSQSGHNTVSWYQQALGQGPQFIFQYYREEENGRGNFPPRFSGLQFPNYSSELNVNALELDDSALYLCASSQGGDSGRYEQYFGPGTRLTVT.

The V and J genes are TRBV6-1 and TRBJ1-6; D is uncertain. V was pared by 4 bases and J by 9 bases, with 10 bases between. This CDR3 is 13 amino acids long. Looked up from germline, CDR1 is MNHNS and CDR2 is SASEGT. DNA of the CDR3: TGTGCCAGCAGTGTCAACCGGGGTTCACCCCTCCACTTT. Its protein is CASSVNRGSPLHF.

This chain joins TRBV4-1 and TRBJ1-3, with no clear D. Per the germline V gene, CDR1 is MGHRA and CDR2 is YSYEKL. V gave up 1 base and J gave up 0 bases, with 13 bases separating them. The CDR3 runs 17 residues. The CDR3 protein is CASSQATYTDSGNTIYF. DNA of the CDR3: TGCGCCAGCAGCCAAGCGACATATACAGACTCTGGAAACACCATATATTTT.

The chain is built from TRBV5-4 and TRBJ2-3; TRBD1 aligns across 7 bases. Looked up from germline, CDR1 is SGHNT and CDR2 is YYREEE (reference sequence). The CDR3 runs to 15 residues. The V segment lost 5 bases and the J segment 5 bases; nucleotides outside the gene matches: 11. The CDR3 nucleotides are TGTGCCAGCAGGGTGGGACAGCCAAGTGGAGATACGCAGTATTTT. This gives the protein CASRVGQPSGDTQYF.